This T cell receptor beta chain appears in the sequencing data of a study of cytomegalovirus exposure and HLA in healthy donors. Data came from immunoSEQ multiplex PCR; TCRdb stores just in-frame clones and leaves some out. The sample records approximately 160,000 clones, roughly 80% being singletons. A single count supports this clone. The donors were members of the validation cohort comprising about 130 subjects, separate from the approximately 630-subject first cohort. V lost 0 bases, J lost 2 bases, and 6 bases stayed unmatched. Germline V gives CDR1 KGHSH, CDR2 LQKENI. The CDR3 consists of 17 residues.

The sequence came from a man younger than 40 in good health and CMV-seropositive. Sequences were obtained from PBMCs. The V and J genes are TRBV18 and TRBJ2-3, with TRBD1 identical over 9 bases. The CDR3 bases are TGTGCCAGCTCACCACCCCGGACAGGGGACCTCACAGATACGCAGTATTTT. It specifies CASSPPRTGDLTDTQYF.